The next 29 T cell receptor beta chains were all read from a single sample in a study of Graves' ophthalmopathy and Graves' hyperthyroidism (dated by TCRdb to 2016 to 2019). This sample was sequenced with an Illumina HiSeq 2000. For repertoire sequencing, the TCR beta CDR3 regions were amplified from RNA transcripts. HTBI primers and the Qiagen OneStep RT-PCR kit were used in a first-round RT-PCR, which was followed by a second-round multiplex PCR, size selection and purification. In TCRdb, the public reads were trimmed at Q25 with fastp and aligned with MiXCR, with productive beta chains retained. Rows with a matching CDR3 protein are joined into one entry that keeps the most common DNA and genes. For this sample the table gives around 1,000,000 distinct CDR3 sequences, of which roughly two fifths were detected only once. The ten biggest clones cover 11% of the sample. Sequencing was done on a sample of peripheral blood or thyroid tissue (not recorded which). These receptors were obtained from an adult man with Graves' hyperthyroidism.

In its sample, this clonotype was seen many times. The chain has TRBV20-1 and TRBJ1-5; D unresolved. The CDR3 covers 13 residues. The germline V and J ends were trimmed by 3 bases and 5 bases, with 11 bases remaining between them. The germline CDR1 and CDR2 sequences are DFQATT and SNEGSKA (reference sequence). The CDR3 DNA is TGCAGTGCTAGCAGGCACGCCCATCAGCCCCAGCATTTT. Amino acids: CSASRHAHQPQHF.

This clonotype was recorded many times. The chain recombines TRBV13 with TRBJ2-7, with 7 nucleotides matching TRBD1. CDR1 is PRHDT, CDR2 FYEKMQ, per germline (reference sequence). The J segment lost 3 bases and the V segment lost 5 bases, leaving 7 bases of the junction unmatched. The CDR3 length is 14 residues. The CDR3 reads CASSPRDSGYEQYF. The CDR3 coding sequence is TGTGCCAGCAGCCCCCGGGACAGTGGCTACGAGCAGTACTTC.

The chain joins TRBV24-1 to TRBJ2-7; D gene ambiguous. Trimming left V 0 bases short and J 4 bases short, with 15 bases between. Germline V gene lookup returns CDR1 KGHDR and CDR2 SFDVKD. The CDR3 spans 16 residues. CDR3 nucleotide sequence: TGTGCCACCAGTGATTTGCCCCAGGAAAAATGGTACGAGCAGTACTTC. It translates to CATSDLPQEKWYEQYF.

Turning to this clonotype: One end of the junction fails to match germline, which may point to a read error. The V and J genes are TRBV18 and TRBJ1-5; no reliable D call. The germline V gene has CDR1 KGHSH and CDR2 LQKENI. CDR3 length equals 17 residues. The CDR3 nucleotides are TGTGCCAGCCCACCACCGGAAGGAGGTTCGTTCGGTCAGCCCCAGCATTTT. Its protein product is CASPPPEGGSFGQPQHF.

The chain joins TRBV6-6 to TRBJ1-4, with 10 bases that match TRBD1. Germline lookup yields CDR1 MNHNY and CDR2 SVGAGI (reference sequence). Trimming cost V 7 bases and J 7 bases; bases outside gene matches: 15. The CDR3 is 17 residues long. The DNA of the CDR3 is TGTGCCAGCAAGGCGGGACAGGGGATGCAACTGGGTGAAAAACTGTTTTTT. This gives the protein CASKAGQGMQLGEKLFF.

This clonotype was detected many times. J is TRBJ1-2 and V is TRBV5-6; 11 bases match TRBD1. The CDR3 totals 15 residues. CDR1 and CDR2 from the germline V gene are SGHDT and YYEEEE. Unmatched junction bases numbered 3, after V lost 2 bases and J lost 3 bases. The chain's CDR3 is CASSFPGQGDYGYTF. In DNA, the CDR3 is TGTGCCAGCAGCTTCCCGGGACAGGGGGACTATGGCTACACCTTC.

This clonotype showed up just a few times. The CDR3 region is CASCTTWDNSPLHF. The CDR3 DNA reads TGTGCCAGCTGTACTACATGGGATAATTCACCCCTCCACTTT. V gene TRBV28 combines with J gene TRBJ1-6; D gene uncertain. The CDR3 is 14 amino acids. Germline CDR1 is MDHEN and CDR2 is SYDVKM. V was cut by 8 bases and J by 5 bases, with 13 bases left in between.

The chain uses TRBV25-1 and TRBJ1-6; 9 nucleotides line up with TRBD1. With V trimmed by 8 bases and J by 1 base, 6 bases remained unmatched. Germline V gives CDR1 MGHDK, CDR2 SYGVNS. CDR3 length equals 16 residues. The CDR3 region has the DNA TGTGCCAGCCAAAAGACAGGGGGGTCCTATAATTCACCCCTCCACTTT. Translated, it gives CASQKTGGSYNSPLHF.

V gene TRBV7-2 combines with J gene TRBJ1-2; D unclear. The CDR3 length is 14 residues. Trimming took off 5 bases at V and 1 base at J, with 11 bases between the two ends. Germline V gene sequence: CDR1 SGHTA, CDR2 FQGNSA. CDR3 in DNA: TGTGCCAGCAGCCCCCAGACCGATAACTATGGCTACACCTTC. Translation: CASSPQTDNYGYTF.

This clonotype was recorded at least ten times. The CDR3: CSARDHASGPSYEQYF. Here the CDR3 DNA reads TGCAGTGCTAGAGATCACGCTAGCGGACCATCCTACGAGCAGTACTTC. V and J are TRBV20-1 and TRBJ2-7, with TRBD2 identical over 7 bases. Losses at the gene ends were 0 bases for V and 1 base for J; bases not matched to a gene: 9. The CDR3 contains 16 residues. Germline V lookup: CDR1 DFQATT, CDR2 SNEGSKA (reference sequence).

About this clonotype: With a much larger clone just one base away, this may be a read error. The chain recombines TRBV20-1 with TRBJ1-5, with 7 bases matching TRBD1. From germline, CDR1 is DFQATT and CDR2 SNEGSKA (reference sequence). There are 16 residues in the CDR3. The CDR3 bases are TGCGGTGCTAGAGATCCCCGGACAGGCAGCAATCAGCCCCAGCATTTT. Residues: CGARDPRTGSNQPQHF.

Comments on this clonotype: Possible read error: a much larger clone is one base away. The CDR3 protein is CAASSLAAPVETQYF. CDR3 DNA sequence: TGTGCCGCCAGCAGTTTAGCGGCCCCCGTGGAGACCCAGTACTTC. This chain uses TRBV15 with TRBJ2-5; D might be TRBD2 (6 bases). Per germline, CDR1 LNHNV and CDR2 YYDKDF (reference sequence). The CDR3 has 15 residues. Combining the CDR3 with reference TRBV15 and TRBJ2-5 gives the whole variable domain DAMVIQNPRYQVTQFGKPVTLSCSQTLNHNVMYWYQQKSSQAPKLLFHYYDKDFNNEADTPDNFQSRRPNTSFCFLDIRSPGLGDTAMYLCAASSLAAPVETQYFGPGTRLLVL.

This clonotype was seen ten or more times. The chain's CDR3 is CASSYNGAQGYTF. CDR3 DNA: TGTGCCAGCAGTTACAACGGGGCGCAGGGCTACACCTTC. The rearrangement uses TRBV6-5 and TRBJ1-2, with TRBD1 as a possible D gene (5 bases). CDR3 length: 13 residues. The germline V gene has CDR1 MNHEY and CDR2 SVGAGI. Trimming took 2 bases from V and 8 from J, leaving 12 bases between them.

The chain joins TRBV10-3 to TRBJ2-5; TRBD1 or TRBD2 may be the D gene (5 bases each). V lost 3 bases and J lost 9, with 17 bases in between. Germline CDR1 is ENHRY and CDR2 is SYGVKD. The CDR3 has 14 residues. The DNA of the CDR3 is TGTGCCATCAGTGAAAGGGACGGGTGGGAGCCCCAGTACTTC. Encoded protein: CAISERDGWEPQYF.

In the case of this clonotype: A much larger clone sits a single nucleotide away, making a read error possible. The chain recombines TRBV7-2 with TRBJ2-7; 7 positions match TRBD2. Trimming took 5 bases from V and 2 from J; bases not matched to a gene: 9. The V gene's germline CDR1 is SGHTA and CDR2 FQGNSA. The CDR3 sequence is 15 residues long. The chain's CDR3 is CASSKGASGPYEQYF. Written as DNA, the CDR3 is TGTGCCAGCAGCAAAGGGGCTAGCGGACCCTACGAGCAGTACTTC.

V gene TRBV30 combines with J gene TRBJ1-4; a weak D match, TRBD1 (6 bases). Trimming shortened V by 3 bases and J by 5 bases, and 13 bases separated the two germline ends. CDR1 is GTSNPN and CDR2 is SVGIG in the germline V gene (reference sequence). The CDR3 sequence is 14 residues long. CDR3 loop: CAWRGGSGNEKLFF. The DNA for the CDR3 is TGTGCCTGGAGAGGGGGATCAGGAAATGAAAAACTGTTTTTT. The entire variable domain, with the rest obtained from reference TRBV30 and TRBJ1-4, is as follows: SQTIHQWPATLVQPVGSPLSLECTVEGTSNPNLYWYRQAAGRGLQLLFYSVGIGQISSEVPQNLSASRPQDRQFILSSKKLLLSDSGFYLCAWRGGSGNEKLFFGSGTQLSVL.

This clonotype occurred many times. The chain joins TRBV4-3 to TRBJ1-1; D possibly corresponds to TRBD1 (5 bases). Germline V gene sequence: CDR1 LGHNA, CDR2 YSLEER. V dropped 4 bases and J dropped 11 bases, with 17 bases sitting between them. The CDR3 extends over 13 amino acids. The CDR3 loop is CASSPTTGPVAFF. DNA for the CDR3: TGCGCCAGCAGCCCAACTACAGGCCCCGTGGCTTTCTTT.

The chain uses TRBV20-1 and TRBJ1-2, with D perhaps matching TRBD1 (6 bases). The germline V gene encodes CDR1 DFQATT and CDR2 SNEGSKA (reference sequence). This CDR3 is built from 13 residues. V dropped 2 bases and J dropped 8 bases, with 15 bases sitting between them. The CDR3 region is CSARPRGGLGYTF. CDR3 sequence (DNA): TGCAGTGCTAGACCTCGCGGGGGGCTGGGCTACACCTTC.

This clonotype was observed a few times. The chain is built from TRBV4-1 and TRBJ2-7, with D possibly being TRBD1 (7 bases). Germline V gene sequence: CDR1 MGHRA, CDR2 YSYEKL. The V gene lost 0 bases and the J gene lost 1 base, with 19 bases spanning the gap. The CDR3 runs to 18 residues. Here the CDR3 reads CASSQERLGGTASYEQYF. The CDR3 nucleotides read TGCGCCAGCAGCCAAGAACGTCTAGGAGGGACAGCTTCCTACGAGCAGTACTTC.

The chain uses TRBV6-2 or TRBV6-3 and TRBJ1-5; 9 positions match TRBD1. There are 18 residues in the CDR3. Germline CDR1 MNHEY, CDR2 SVGEGT. V lost 6 bases and J lost 2; bases outside the gene matches: 14. CDR3 protein: CASSNRDRVEYGNQPQHF. In nucleotides, the CDR3 is TGTGCCAGCAGCAACCGGGACAGGGTAGAATACGGCAATCAGCCCCAGCATTTT.

Concerning this clonotype itself: A junction boundary mismatches the germline segment, possibly from a read error. The CDR3 loop is CASSPPRGDYGYTF. The DNA of the CDR3 is TGTGCCAGCTCACCACCGCGGGGGGACTATGGCTACACCTTC. V usage is TRBV5-1 and J usage is TRBJ1-2; weak D call: TRBD1 (5 bases). The CDR3 has 14 amino acids. Germline V lookup: CDR1 SGHRS, CDR2 YFSETQ.

This clonotype was observed at least ten times. CDR3 region: CATSDWTARRNQPQHF. The CDR3 DNA reads as TGTGCCACCAGTGATTGGACAGCTAGGAGGAATCAGCCCCAGCATTTT. The chain employs TRBV24-1 and TRBJ1-5; TRBD1 is a possible D gene (6 bases). Germline CDR1 and CDR2: KGHDR and SFDVKD. V was clipped by 2 bases and J by 4 bases, with 14 bases between them. The CDR3 consists of 16 residues.

A note on this clonotype: This could be a read error, since a much larger clone is one nucleotide away. The rearrangement uses TRBV19 and TRBJ2-7; D ambiguous. Trimming stripped 6 bases from V and 2 bases from J, with 17 bases between. This CDR3 comprises 15 residues. Germline loops: CDR1 LNHDA, CDR2 SQIVND (reference sequence). DNA for the CDR3: TGTGCCAGTAGCTCTGGCCGATCGACCCCCTACGAGCAGTACTTC. Translating it yields CASSSGRSTPYEQYF.

This clonotype was recorded only once. A read error may be the cause here, since a much bigger clone is one base away. The V gene is TRBV7-9, the J gene TRBJ2-7, with D possibly TRBD1 on 6 matching bases. This CDR3 is built from 14 residues. Per germline, CDR1 SEHNR and CDR2 FQNEAQ (reference sequence). CDR3 residues: CASSLRPTGHEKYF. CDR3 DNA sequence: TGTGCCAGCAGCTTACGGCCGACAGGACACGAGAAGTACTTC.

Regarding this clonotype: The final CDR3 position lacks the conserved phenylalanine or tryptophan, pointing to a likely read error. V and J are TRBV7-9 and TRBJ1-2; D gene ambiguous. The CDR3 consists of 15 residues. The V gene lost 3 bases and the J gene lost 2 bases, with 13 bases spanning the gap. The V gene's germline CDR1 is SEHNR and CDR2 FQNEAQ (reference sequence). The DNA of the CDR3 is TGTGCCAGCAGCTTTTCGCCGGGGATGAACTATGGCTACACCCTC. Protein: CASSFSPGMNYGYTL.

A word on this clonotype: The junction shows a germline mismatch at one end, possibly a read error. V and J are TRBV20-1 and TRBJ2-2; tentative D call: TRBD2 (5 bases). Germline V gene sequence: CDR1 DFQATT, CDR2 SNEGSKA (reference sequence). This CDR3 spans 11 amino acids. This chain's CDR3 is CSATGPGELLF. The CDR3 DNA reads TGCAGTGCCACGGGTCCCGGGGAGCTGCTTTTT.

This clonotype was recorded many times. The chain combines TRBV29-1 with TRBJ2-7; D not certain. V was trimmed by 4 bases and J by 0 bases, leaving 10 bases between them. CDR1 SQVTM and CDR2 ANQGSEA come from the germline V gene. This CDR3 contains 13 residues. Written as DNA, the CDR3 is TGCAGCGTTGTACACATGGACTCCTACGAGCAGTACTTC. Its protein is CSVVHMDSYEQYF.

This clonotype was counted ten times or more. J is TRBJ1-5 and V is TRBV19, with 7 bases that match TRBD1. The CDR3 is made up of 15 amino acids. After removal of 6 bases from V and 11 bases from J, the junction contained 16 bases not matched to a gene. Per germline, CDR1 LNHDA and CDR2 SQIVND (reference sequence). CDR3 DNA sequence: TGTGCCAGTAGCATGGTGACAGGGACCCCTCTGGCCCAGCATTTT. It translates to CASSMVTGTPLAQHF.

This clonotype occurred a few times. The chain links TRBV20-1 to TRBJ2-7, with 7 bases lining up with TRBD2. Germline V gives CDR1 DFQATT, CDR2 SNEGSKA (reference sequence). The CDR3 spans 12 residues. With 3 bases clipped from V and 4 bases from J, the junction kept 3 bases outside the gene matches. CDR3 DNA: TGCAGTGCTAGGGAAGCGGGGTACGAGCAGTACTTC. This codes for CSAREAGYEQYF.